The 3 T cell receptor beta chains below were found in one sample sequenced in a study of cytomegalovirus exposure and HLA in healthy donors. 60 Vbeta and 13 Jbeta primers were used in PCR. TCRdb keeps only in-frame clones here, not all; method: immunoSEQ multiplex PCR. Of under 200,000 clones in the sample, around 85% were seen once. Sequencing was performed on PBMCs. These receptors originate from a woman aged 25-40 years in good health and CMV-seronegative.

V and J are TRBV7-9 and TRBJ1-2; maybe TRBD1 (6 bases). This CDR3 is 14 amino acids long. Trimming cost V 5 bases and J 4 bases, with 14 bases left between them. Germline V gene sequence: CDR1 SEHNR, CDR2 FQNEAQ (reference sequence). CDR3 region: CASSPQGRGYGYTF. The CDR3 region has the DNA TGTGCCAGCAGCCCACAGGGTAGGGGCTATGGCTACACCTTC.

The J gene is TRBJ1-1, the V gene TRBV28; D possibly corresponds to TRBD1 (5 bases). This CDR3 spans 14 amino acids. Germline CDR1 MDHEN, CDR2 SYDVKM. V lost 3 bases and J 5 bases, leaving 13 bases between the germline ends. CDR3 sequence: CASSFTIGVTEAFF. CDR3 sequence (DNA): TGTGCCAGCAGTTTCACGATAGGGGTTACTGAAGCTTTCTTT.

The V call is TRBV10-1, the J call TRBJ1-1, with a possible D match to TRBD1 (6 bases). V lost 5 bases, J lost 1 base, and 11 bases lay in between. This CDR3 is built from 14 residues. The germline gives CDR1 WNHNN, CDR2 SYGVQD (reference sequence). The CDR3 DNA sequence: TGCGCCAGCAGTAAGGACAGTTCGAACACTGAAGCTTTCTTT. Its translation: CASSKDSSNTEAFF.